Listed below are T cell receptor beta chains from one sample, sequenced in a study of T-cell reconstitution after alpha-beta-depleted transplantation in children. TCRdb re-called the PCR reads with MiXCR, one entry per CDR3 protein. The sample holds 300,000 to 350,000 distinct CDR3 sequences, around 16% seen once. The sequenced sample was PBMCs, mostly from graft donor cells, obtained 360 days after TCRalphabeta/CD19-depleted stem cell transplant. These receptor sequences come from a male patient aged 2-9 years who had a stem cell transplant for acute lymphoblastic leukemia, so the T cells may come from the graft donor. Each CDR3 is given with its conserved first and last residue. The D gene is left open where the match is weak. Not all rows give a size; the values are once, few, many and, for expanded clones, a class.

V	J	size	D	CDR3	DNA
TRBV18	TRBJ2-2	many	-	CASSPPNTGELFF	TGTGCCAGCAGTCCCCCTAACACCGGGGAGCTGTTTTTT
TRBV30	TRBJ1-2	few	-	CAWRGRGGYTF	TGTGCCTGGAGGGGTCGGGGTGGCTACACCTTC
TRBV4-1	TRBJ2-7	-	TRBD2	CASSQETGTSGYEQYF	TGCGCCAGCAGCCAAGAGACCGGGACTAGCGGTTACGAGCAGTACTTC
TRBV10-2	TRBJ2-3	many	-	CASSATDTQYF	TGCGCCAGCAGTGCCACAGATACGCAGTATTTT
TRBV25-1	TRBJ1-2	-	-	CASSAIGHYGYTF	TGTGCCAGCAGTGCCATAGGACACTATGGCTACACCTTC
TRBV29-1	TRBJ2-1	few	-	CSVHPQGSYNEQFF	TGCAGCGTCCATCCTCAGGGTTCCTACAATGAGCAGTTCTTC
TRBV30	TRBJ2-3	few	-	CAWSGQRYTQYF	TGTGCCTGGAGTGGACAGCGCTATACGCAGTATTTT
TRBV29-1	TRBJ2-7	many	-	CSVLTRPYEQYF	TGCAGCGTTTTAACTAGGCCCTACGAGCAGTACTTC
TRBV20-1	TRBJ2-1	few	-	CSATRTAVGEQFF	TGCAGTGCTACTCGGACAGCGGTCGGTGAGCAGTTCTTC
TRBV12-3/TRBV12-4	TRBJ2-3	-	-	CASSLLGSRTDTQYF	TGTGCCAGCAGTTTACTAGGGTCCAGGACAGATACGCAGTATTTT
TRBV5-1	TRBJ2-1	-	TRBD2	CASSLEAGGPLRFNSEQFF	TGCGCCAGCAGCTTGGAGGCGGGAGGGCCTTTAAGGTTCAATAGTGAGCAGTTCTTC
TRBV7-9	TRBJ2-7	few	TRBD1	CASSTVTGGLYEQYF	TGTGCCAGCTCCACAGTGACAGGGGGTTTATACGAGCAGTACTTC
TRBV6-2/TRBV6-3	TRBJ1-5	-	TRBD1	CASSPRQGISQPQHF	TGTGCCAGCAGTCCCCGACAGGGTATAAGCCAGCCCCAGCATTTT
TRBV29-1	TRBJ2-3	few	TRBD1	CSARTGGTDTQYF	TGCAGCGCTAGGACAGGGGGCACAGATACGCAGTATTTT
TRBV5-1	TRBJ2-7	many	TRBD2	CASSRPSGIVYEQYF	TGCGCCAGCAGCCGTCCTAGCGGGATAGTCTACGAGCAGTACTTC
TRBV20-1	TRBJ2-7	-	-	CSASRVYEQYF	TGCAGTGCTAGCCGGGTGTACGAGCAGTACTTC
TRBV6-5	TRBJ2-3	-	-	CASSYNRVSTDTQYF	TGTGCCAGCAGTTACAACAGGGTTAGCACAGATACGCAGTATTTT
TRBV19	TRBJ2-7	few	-	CASSIVGQTQVEQYF	TGTGCCAGTAGTATAGTCGGCCAGACCCAGGTGGAGCAGTACTTC
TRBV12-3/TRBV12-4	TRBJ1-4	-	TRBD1	CASSLKGALGEKLFF	TGTGCCAGCAGTTTAAAGGGGGCTCTCGGAGAAAAACTGTTTTTT
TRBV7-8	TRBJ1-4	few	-	CASRPLVGSFEKLFF	TGTGCCAGCAGGCCCCTGGTCGGCTCTTTCGAAAAACTGTTTTTT
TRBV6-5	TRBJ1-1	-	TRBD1	CASSWTGREVGAFF	TGTGCCAGCAGTTGGACAGGTCGAGAGGTTGGGGCTTTCTTT
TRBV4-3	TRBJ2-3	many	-	CASSQGDRFADTQYF	TGCGCCAGCAGCCAAGGTGATAGGTTTGCAGATACGCAGTATTTT
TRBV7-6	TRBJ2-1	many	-	CASSLVGGGEQFF	TGTGCCAGCAGCTTAGTAGGAGGCGGGGAGCAGTTCTTC
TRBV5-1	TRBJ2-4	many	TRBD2	CASKERDRDIQYF	TGCGCCAGCAAAGAGCGGGATAGGGACATTCAGTACTTC
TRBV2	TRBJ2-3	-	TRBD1	CASSPWGPGTVPSSTDTQYF	TGTGCCAGCAGCCCTTGGGGTCCCGGGACAGTCCCATCTAGCACAGATACGCAGTATTTT
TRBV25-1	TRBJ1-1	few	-	CASSLVTGGLNTEAFF	TGTGCCAGCAGTCTCGTCACGGGGGGACTGAACACTGAAGCTTTCTTT
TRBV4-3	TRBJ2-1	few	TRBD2	CASSQRLAGDNEQFF	TGCGCCAGCAGCCAACGACTAGCGGGAGACAATGAGCAGTTCTTC
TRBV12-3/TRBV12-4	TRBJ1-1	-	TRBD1	CASSSSGTGGSEAFF	TGTGCCAGCAGTTCTTCCGGGACAGGGGGTTCTGAAGCTTTCTTT
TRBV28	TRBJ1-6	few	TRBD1	CASSSGQVGSPLHF	TGTGCCAGCAGTTCAGGACAGGTCGGTTCACCCCTCCACTTT
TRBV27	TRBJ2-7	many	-	CASSLRLRSYEQYF	TGTGCCAGCAGTCTCCGCTTGCGGAGCTACGAGCAGTACTTC
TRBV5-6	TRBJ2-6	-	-	CASSFWGSSGANVLTF	TGTGCCAGCAGCTTTTGGGGAAGCTCTGGGGCCAACGTCCTGACTTTC
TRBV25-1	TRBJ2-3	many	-	CASSVQTSTDTQYF	TGTGCCAGCAGTGTCCAGACTAGCACAGATACGCAGTATTTT
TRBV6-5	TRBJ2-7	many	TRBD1	CASNRAGGYYEQYF	TGTGCCAGCAATAGGGCAGGGGGCTACTACGAGCAGTACTTC
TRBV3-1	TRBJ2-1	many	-	CASSQDYSGSYNEQFF	TGTGCCAGCAGCCAAGATTACTCGGGATCCTACAATGAGCAGTTCTTC
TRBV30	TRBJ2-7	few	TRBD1	CAWSPDRGYEQYF	TGTGCCTGGAGTCCGGACAGGGGCTACGAGCAGTACTTC
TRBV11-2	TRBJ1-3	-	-	CASSFLPETARFSGNTIYF	TGTGCCAGCAGCTTTTTGCCGGAGACAGCGCGCTTCTCTGGAAACACCATATATTTT
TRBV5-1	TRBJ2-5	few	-	CASRDHQETQYF	TGCGCCAGCCGGGACCACCAAGAGACCCAGTACTTC
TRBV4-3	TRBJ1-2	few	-	CASSQDRVGYTF	TGCGCCAGCAGCCAAGACCGAGTTGGCTACACCTTC
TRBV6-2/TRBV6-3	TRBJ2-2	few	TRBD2	CATGTGGRNTGELFF	TGTGCCACAGGGACGGGAGGGCGGAACACCGGGGAGCTGTTTTTT
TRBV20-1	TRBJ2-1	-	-	CSARVDGRSSYNEQFF	TGCAGTGCTAGAGTTGATGGACGGAGCTCCTACAATGAGCAGTTCTTC